The subject of this entry is one TCR beta chain. This record belongs to a study of blood T cell repertoires in COVID-19. At the level of the study: COVID-19 samples from acute and convalescent phases originated in the United States, Italy and Spain. The analysed material was cDNA or gDNA that came from T cells, B-cell-depleted T cells, or PBMCs.

After removal of 4 bases from V and 6 bases from J, the junction contained 3 bases not matched to a gene. The CDR3 extends over 12 amino acids. CDR1 and CDR2 from the germline V gene are SGHRS and YFSETQ. In the authors' methods: Amplifying reference gene primers gave estimates of nucleated cell counts. Produced via immunoSEQ multiplex PCR; TCRdb's table is partial and in-frame only. Clone size and the V and J calls come from that table; the DNA yielded D and trimming. The sample yields 100,000 to 150,000 clones, about 80% seen once. The sequence was collected from a woman in her fifties or sixties with acute or convalescent COVID-19. The sample taken for sequencing was peripheral blood. V usage is TRBV5-1 and J usage is TRBJ1-2; 7 nucleotides line up with TRBD1. The CDR3 loop is CASSVQGDGYTF. The DNA of the CDR3 is TGCGCCAGCAGCGTTCAGGGGGATGGCTACACCTTC.